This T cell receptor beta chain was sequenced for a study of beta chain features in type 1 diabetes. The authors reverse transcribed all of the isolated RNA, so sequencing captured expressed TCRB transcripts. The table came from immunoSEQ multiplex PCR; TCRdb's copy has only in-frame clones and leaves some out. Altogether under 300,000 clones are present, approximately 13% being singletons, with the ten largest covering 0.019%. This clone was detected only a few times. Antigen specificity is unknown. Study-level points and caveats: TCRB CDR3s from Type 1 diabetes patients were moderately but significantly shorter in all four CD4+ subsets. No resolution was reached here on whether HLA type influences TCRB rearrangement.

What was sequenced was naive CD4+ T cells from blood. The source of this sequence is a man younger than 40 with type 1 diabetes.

The CDR3 here is CASSHAKRGLWEAFF. The CDR3 bases are TGCGCCAGCAGCCATGCCAAAAGGGGTCTTTGGGAAGCTTTCTTT. The chain employs TRBV4-1 and TRBJ1-1, with a tentative D call TRBD1 (5 bases). V was pared by 3 bases and J by 8 bases, with 19 bases between. This CDR3 spans 15 amino acids. Looked up from germline, CDR1 is MGHRA and CDR2 is YSYEKL.